A single sample is the source of the 10 T cell receptor beta chains below, sequenced in a study of T cell changes during pregnancy in multiple sclerosis. Repertoires were generated with immunoSEQ multiplex PCR, while TCRdb's copy carries only in-frame clones and drops some. The top ten hold 0.86% of the sample, which has around 70,000 clones, about 89% seen once. Sequences were derived from peripheral blood, sampled in the second trimester of pregnancy. These receptors were collected from a female donor with multiple sclerosis, enrolled in a pregnancy study.

The V and J genes are TRBV6-5 and TRBJ2-1; 8 bases are shared with TRBD1. Germline CDR1 and CDR2: MNHEY and SVGAGI. V lost 5 bases and J lost 11; bases outside the gene matches: 2. The CDR3 totals 11 residues. The CDR3 region is CASSGQGKQFF. DNA of the CDR3: TGTGCCAGCAGTGGACAGGGTAAGCAGTTCTTC.

The rearrangement uses TRBV14 and TRBJ1-4, with 12 bases matching TRBD1. Unmatched junction bases numbered 10, after V lost 2 bases and J lost 12 bases. From germline, CDR1 is SGHDN and CDR2 FVKESK. The CDR3 consists of 16 residues. This CDR3 is CASSQHTGTGGSELFF. CDR3 DNA: TGTGCCAGCAGCCAACACACCGGGACAGGGGGCTCGGAACTGTTTTTT.

This clone was recorded once. V usage is TRBV7-2 and J usage is TRBJ1-5, with 9 positions matching TRBD1. Trimming cost V 5 bases and J 1 base; bases outside gene matches: 9. CDR1 SGHTA and CDR2 FQGNSA come from the germline V gene. CDR3 length: 17 residues. In DNA, the CDR3 is TGTGCCAGCAGCGAAGGACAGGGGAGGCTAAGCAATCAGCCCCAGCATTTT. It is translated as CASSEGQGRLSNQPQHF.

J is TRBJ2-3 and V is TRBV6-5; D perhaps matches TRBD2 (6 bases). V dropped 6 bases and J dropped 1 base, with 14 bases sitting between them. Germline-derived CDR1 and CDR2 are MNHEY and SVGAGI. CDR3 length: 15 amino acids. CDR3 residues: CASSELAPRTDTQYF. CDR3 nucleotides: TGTGCCAGCAGCGAGCTAGCGCCGCGCACAGATACGCAGTATTTT.

The chain carries TRBV7-2 and TRBJ1-2; D is possibly TRBD1 (5 bases). The CDR3 extends over 14 amino acids. The V gene's germline CDR1 is SGHTA and CDR2 FQGNSA. The ends were cut back, 3 bases at V and 0 bases at J, with 8 bases in the middle. CDR3 sequence: CASSLEGSNYGYTF. CDR3 bases: TGTGCCAGCAGCTTGGAGGGGTCTAACTATGGCTACACCTTC.

The CDR3, as DNA: TGTGCCAGCTCACCAGTGACAGAGAACTCCTATGGCTACACCTTC. Translating gives CASSPVTENSYGYTF. This chain uses TRBV18 with TRBJ1-2; tentatively, D is TRBD1 (5 bases). The CDR3 is made up of 15 amino acids. Germline assignment: CDR1 KGHSH and CDR2 LQKENI. Trimming shortened V by 2 bases and J by 4 bases, and 14 bases separated the two germline ends.

The chain employs TRBV7-8 and TRBJ2-7; D is unclear. The length of the CDR3 is 12 residues. Germline loops: CDR1 SGHVS, CDR2 FQNEAQ. The V end was cut by 5 bases, the J end by 5 bases, with 10 bases between. DNA for the CDR3: TGTGCCAGCAGCCAATCGGTTAACGAGCAGTACTTC. Its protein is CASSQSVNEQYF.

The rearrangement links TRBV5-4 to TRBJ2-2; possible D gene TRBD2, 6 bases. Germline-derived CDR1 and CDR2 are SGHNT and YYREEE (reference sequence). Trimming shortened V by 6 bases and J by 11 bases, and 17 bases separated the two germline ends. This CDR3 has 13 residues. CDR3 nucleotide sequence: TGTGCCAGCAAAGCACAAAGGGACTTAGAGCTGTTTTTT. Translating it yields CASKAQRDLELFF.

The chain combines TRBV9 with TRBJ2-2, with 10 bases lining up with TRBD2. The length of the CDR3 is 17 residues. The V and J ends lost 0 bases and 0 bases, in that order; junction bases with no gene match: 2. Germline CDR1 SGDLS, CDR2 YYNGEE. CDR3 bases: TGTGCCAGCAGCGTAGAAGGGACTAGCGCGAACACCGGGGAGCTGTTTTTT. It specifies CASSVEGTSANTGELFF.

The genes are TRBV6-5 and TRBJ1-2; TRBD1 agrees at 11 bases. Per germline, CDR1 MNHEY and CDR2 SVGAGI. The CDR3 contains 14 residues. V shed 7 bases and J 5 bases; nucleotides not matched to a gene: 6. Written as DNA, the CDR3 is TGTGCCAGCATCCGGACAGGGGGCGCTTATGGCTACACCTTC. This gives the protein CASIRTGGAYGYTF.